The 5 T cell receptor beta chains below were found in one sample sequenced in a study of blood T cell repertoires in COVID-19. The assay was immunoSEQ multiplex PCR, and TCRdb's table has in-frame clones only and misses some. The table has about 220,000 clones, 85% to 90% seen once. Input material: PBMCs or T cells enriched from blood (not recorded which). The source of these receptors is a woman in her forties or fifties with acute COVID-19.

The rearrangement links TRBV28 to TRBJ1-1; D remains ambiguous. This CDR3 is built from 11 residues. Deletions cut 10 bases from V and 5 bases from J, with 11 bases between. Germline V gene sequence: CDR1 MDHEN, CDR2 SYDVKM. In DNA form, the CDR3 reads TGTGCCACCCAACCTAGGACTGAAGCTTTCTTT. As protein: CATQPRTEAFF. Based on the CDR3 plus reference TRBV28 and TRBJ1-1, the full variable domain is DVKVTQSSRYLVKRTGEKVFLECVQDMDHENMFWYRQDPGLGLRLIYFSYDVKMKEKGDIPEGYSVSREKKERFSLILESASTNQTSMYLCATQPRTEAFFGQGTRLTVV.

The chain is built from TRBV5-4 and TRBJ2-1; D call uncertain. The ends were cut back, 1 base at V and 0 bases at J, with 8 bases in the middle. Per the germline V gene, CDR1 is SGHNT and CDR2 is YYREEE (reference sequence). This CDR3 has 15 amino acids. This CDR3 is CASSLTGSSYNEQFF. CDR3 bases: TGTGCCAGCAGCTTGACGGGTAGCTCCTACAATGAGCAGTTCTTC. The variable domain in full, with the rest retrieved from reference TRBV5-4 and TRBJ2-1, is ETGVTQSPTHLIKTRGQQVTLRCSSQSGHNTVSWYQQALGQGPQFIFQYYREEENGRGNFPPRFSGLQFPNYSSELNVNALELDDSALYLCASSLTGSSYNEQFFGPGTRLTVL.

This chain joins TRBV30 and TRBJ2-1; possibly TRBD2 for D (6 bases). CDR3 length equals 14 residues. Looked up from germline, CDR1 is GTSNPN and CDR2 is SVGIG (reference sequence). The CDR3 bases are TGTGCACTCTTCGGGGGTCGCGATACCAATGAGCAGTTCTTC. This encodes CALFGGRDTNEQFF.

The genes are TRBV28 and TRBJ2-7; D is possibly TRBD1 (6 bases). This CDR3 comprises 13 residues. Germline CDR1 MDHEN, CDR2 SYDVKM. V was cut by 6 bases and J by 6 bases, with 15 bases left in between. The CDR3 DNA is TGTGCCAGCAGCCGCCTCCCAGGGGTCGAGCAGTACTTC. It yields the protein CASSRLPGVEQYF.

J is TRBJ2-5 and V is TRBV12-3 or TRBV12-4; 7 bases match TRBD1. Trimming cost V 6 bases and J 2 bases; bases outside gene matches: 3. This CDR3 comprises 13 residues. The CDR3, as DNA: TGTGCCAGCAGCCGGGACAGTCAAGAGACCCAGTACTTC. Its translation is CASSRDSQETQYF.